The rows below give T cell receptor beta chains drawn from one sample of a study of Graves' ophthalmopathy and Graves' hyperthyroidism. Via MiXCR, TCRdb re-called the multiplex PCR reads, giving one row per CDR3 protein. Altogether roughly 500,000 distinct CDR3 sequences are present, around 14% being singletons, with the ten largest covering 9.8%. Material for sequencing was blood. The receptors were sampled from a woman aged 25 to 39 with Graves' ophthalmopathy. CDR3s include the opening cysteine and the closing phenylalanine or tryptophan.

>TRBV28|TRBJ1-1
CASSLLQGDTEAFF
>TRBV24-1|TRBJ2-5
CATSAPGQETQYF
>TRBV2|TRBJ2-7
CASRTGLGEQYF
>TRBV30|TRBJ1-3
CAWRQGPENTIYF
>TRBV27|.
CASSSAFGLGYTF
>TRBV13|TRBJ2-7
CASSLLLSESEQYF
>TRBV7-8|TRBJ2-7
CASSPQTAEPYEQYF
>TRBV20-1|TRBJ1-1
CSARDPDRQNTEAFF
>TRBV28|TRBJ1-2
CASSSRRMGYTF
>TRBV20-1|TRBJ2-2
CSADTGTNTGELWF
>TRBV19|TRBJ1-1
CASSRDRPPGTEAFF
>TRBV28|TRBJ1-6
CASSTTGTSNSPLHF
>TRBV28|TRBJ1-6
CASTDPGRGPGNSPLHF
>TRBV5-1|TRBJ2-5
CASSLEGWVETQYF
>TRBV2|TRBJ1-5
CASSKDRVGQPQHF
>TRBV30|TRBJ1-1
CAWHLGLNTEAFF
>TRBV2|TRBJ2-5
CASSPSPASGSRETQYF
>TRBV12-3/TRBV12-4|TRBJ2-4
CASSLRDYKNIQYF
>TRBV4-1|TRBJ2-5
CASSQALGGPEETQYF
>TRBV12-3/TRBV12-4|TRBJ1-6
CASSSGTGSNSPLHF
>TRBV4-2|TRBJ2-7
CASSSREGARPYEQYF
>TRBV28|TRBJ2-7
CASRSRQGRYEQYF
>TRBV30|TRBJ1-2
CAWSGERGYTF
>TRBV20-1|TRBJ1-1
CSAHQGRTEAFF
>TRBV5-1|TRBJ2-7
CASSHFRGDSYEQYF
>TRBV13|TRBJ1-1
CASNSGRGTEAFF
>TRBV11-2|TRBJ2-7
CASSLLSSYDQYF
>TRBV20-1|TRBJ2-7
CSAPTSGTYEQYF
>TRBV5-6|TRBJ2-6
CASRGLRDSGANVLTF
>TRBV6-2/TRBV6-3|TRBJ1-2
CASSYTGVYGYTF
>TRBV2|TRBJ1-5
CASRRGGGINQPQHF
>TRBV25-1|TRBJ1-1
CASTKTGLLNTEAFF